A single sample is the source of the 8 T cell receptor beta chains below, sequenced in a study of siplizumab effects on memory and regulatory T cells. Data came from immunoSEQ multiplex PCR; TCRdb stores just in-frame clones and leaves some out. The sample carries around 68,000 clones, around 90% recorded once. Specimen: Tregs sorted from blood. The source is a human donor in good health.

The rearrangement uses TRBV18 and TRBJ1-1; D is undetermined. CDR3 length equals 14 residues. V lost 5 bases and J 1 base, leaving 11 bases between the germline ends. Germline CDR1 reads KGHSH; CDR2 reads LQKENI. CDR3 sequence (DNA): TGTGCCAGCTCAAGTGGACGGGGGAACACTGAAGCTTTCTTT. Translating gives CASSSGRGNTEAFF.

The rearrangement uses TRBV7-2 and TRBJ1-2; the D gene is possibly TRBD1 (5 bases). Germline V CDR1 and CDR2: SGHTA, FQGNSA. This CDR3 is 12 amino acids long. Trimming took 3 bases from V and 4 from J, leaving 6 bases between them. CDR3: CASSFQGYGYTF. CDR3 DNA: TGTGCCAGCAGCTTCCAGGGCTATGGCTACACCTTC.

This chain uses TRBV5-1 with TRBJ2-5, with D possibly being TRBD1 (5 bases). The CDR3 is 14 residues long. V lost 0 bases to trimming and J lost 3 bases, with 9 bases between them. From germline, CDR1 is SGHRS and CDR2 YFSETQ. The CDR3 sequence is CASSLVGREETQYF. CDR3 DNA sequence: TGCGCCAGCAGCTTGGTTGGCAGGGAAGAGACCCAGTACTTC.

V usage is TRBV5-4 and J usage is TRBJ1-1; the D gene is possibly TRBD1 (5 bases). The V gene's germline CDR1 is SGHNT and CDR2 YYREEE (reference sequence). This CDR3 region has 12 residues. V shed 0 bases and J shed 10 bases, with 10 bases lying between them. The CDR3 sequence is CASSLAGRGAFF. CDR3 coding DNA: TGTGCCAGCAGCTTGGCGGGGAGGGGAGCTTTCTTT.

This chain uses TRBV5-1 with TRBJ2-3, with D possibly being TRBD1 or TRBD2 (5 bases each). The CDR3 has 12 amino acids. Trimming removed 5 bases from V and 3 bases from J, with 7 bases in between. Per germline, CDR1 SGHRS and CDR2 YFSETQ. The DNA for the CDR3 is TGCGCCAGCAGTGGGACGACAGATACGCAGTATTTT. Its translation: CASSGTTDTQYF. The variable domain in full, with the rest retrieved from reference TRBV5-1 and TRBJ2-3, is KAGVTQTPRYLIKTRGQQVTLSCSPISGHRSVSWYQQTPGQGLQFLFEYFSETQRNKGNFPGRFSGRQFSNSRSEMNVSTLELGDSALYLCASSGTTDTQYFGPGTRLTVL.

The chain carries TRBV7-9 and TRBJ2-2; D is unclear. CDR1 and CDR2 from the germline V gene are SEHNR and FQNEAQ (reference sequence). The CDR3 consists of 14 residues. V lost 3 bases and J lost 2, with 7 bases in between. The CDR3 DNA sequence: TGTGCCAGCAGCTTTGGGCAAAACACCGGGGAGCTGTTTTTT. It translates to CASSFGQNTGELFF.

The chain links TRBV5-1 to TRBJ2-7; the match to TRBD1 covers 10 bases. The CDR3 is 15 residues long. Germline V gene lookup returns CDR1 SGHRS and CDR2 YFSETQ. Germline trimming cut 5 bases from V and 2 bases from J; bases unmatched to any gene: 7. CDR3 loop: CASSPTGGRTYEQYF. The CDR3 nucleotides are TGCGCCAGCAGTCCGACAGGGGGCCGAACCTACGAGCAGTACTTC. Supplemented by reference TRBV5-1 and TRBJ2-7, the full variable domain reads KAGVTQTPRYLIKTRGQQVTLSCSPISGHRSVSWYQQTPGQGLQFLFEYFSETQRNKGNFPGRFSGRQFSNSRSEMNVSTLELGDSALYLCASSPTGGRTYEQYFGPGTRLTVT.

V usage is TRBV5-1 and J usage is TRBJ1-2, with 11 nucleotides matching TRBD1. The CDR3 covers 14 residues. J lost 8 bases, V lost 6 bases, and 9 bases had no gene match. The germline V gene has CDR1 SGHRS and CDR2 YFSETQ. The CDR3 sequence is CASKRTGGRRGYTF. CDR3 coding DNA: TGCGCCAGCAAACGGACAGGGGGCAGAAGGGGCTACACCTTC.